A single sample is the source of the 5 T cell receptor beta chains below, sequenced in a study of read filtering for tumor transcriptome and immune sequencing. This library used approximately 0.4 ug RNA and molecular barcoded adaptors spanning alpha/delta and beta/gamma chains. TCRdb reprocessed the reads via MiXCR and lists one record per CDR3 protein. The repertoire holds 100,000 to 150,000 distinct CDR3 sequences, 13% seen once, with more than 9.5% in the top ten. The specimen sequenced was a population of CD138-negative cells sorted from bone marrow. All receptors derive from a donor aged 40 or over with multiple myeloma.

This chain links TRBV7-8 with TRBJ2-5; 8 bases are shared with TRBD1. Germline V gene sequence: CDR1 SGHVS, CDR2 FQNEAQ. This CDR3 has 15 residues. Trimming took 0 bases from V and 5 from J; bases not matched to a gene: 5. Here the CDR3 DNA reads TGTGCCAGCAGCTTAGCGGGGCCAGGGGGCGAGACCCAGTACTTC. Translating it yields CASSLAGPGGETQYF.

This clonotype was seen repeatedly, ten times or more. CDR3 DNA sequence: TGTGCCAGCAGCCCCCATACAGGGGCCGAGCAGTACTTC. Its translation: CASSPHTGAEQYF. The chain joins TRBV7-6 to TRBJ2-7; 7 bases are shared with TRBD1. The CDR3 length is 13 residues. J lost 6 bases, V lost 5 bases, and 7 bases had no gene match. Per the germline V gene, CDR1 is SGHVS and CDR2 is FNYEAQ.

This clonotype was picked up many times. Its ends do not fully match the called genes, so a read error is possible. The chain links TRBV15 to TRBJ2-5; no clear D. The CDR3 is 12 amino acids. Germline V CDR1 and CDR2: LNHNV, YYDKDF (reference sequence). The CDR3 sequence: CATSRDYQSRRF. Written as DNA, the CDR3 is TGTGCCACCAGCAGAGATTACCAGTCGAGGCGCTTC.

This clonotype has at least ten counts. This rearrangement joins TRBV18 to TRBJ2-3; D is ambiguous. V was pared by 3 bases and J by 0 bases, with 7 bases between. This CDR3 has 14 amino acids. The V gene's germline CDR1 is KGHSH and CDR2 LQKENI. The CDR3 protein is CASSPPDSTDTQYF. In DNA form, the CDR3 reads TGTGCCAGCTCACCCCCGGACAGCACAGATACGCAGTATTTT. Full variable domain (remainder filled in from reference TRBV18 and TRBJ2-3): NAGVMQNPRHLVRRRGQEARLRCSPMKGHSHVYWYRQLPEEGLKFMVYLQKENIIDESGMPKERFSAEFPKEGPSILRIQQVVRGDSAAYFCASSPPDSTDTQYFGPGTRLTVL.

Worth noting for this clonotype: It may be a read error: a sequence one base away is much more abundant. The chain has TRBV2 and TRBJ1-2; 7 nucleotides match TRBD1. From germline, CDR1 is SNHLY and CDR2 FYNNEI. The CDR3 extends over 13 amino acids. CDR3 sequence: CVSSAKGASGYTF. In DNA form, the CDR3 reads TGTGTCAGCAGTGCGAAGGGGGCTTCTGGCTACACCTTC.